This T cell receptor (beta chain) originates from a study of cytomegalovirus exposure and HLA in healthy donors. 13 Jbeta primers and 60 Vbeta primers were used for the PCR. Sequencing was performed with immunoSEQ multiplex PCR; in TCRdb, only in-frame clones are kept and a portion is missing. This table holds 150,000 or so clones, about three quarters found once. CDR1 and CDR2 from the germline V gene are MGHRA and YSYEKL. Deletions cut 0 bases from V and 0 bases from J, with 15 bases between. CDR3 length: 18 amino acids. Those who donated were healthy bone marrow donors. This sequence joins TRBV4-1 and TRBJ2-1; D possibly corresponds to TRBD2 (5 bases). The clonotype originates from a woman between 50 and 59 years old in good health and CMV-seropositive. The sequencing sample was made of PBMCs. CDR3 in DNA: TGCGCCAGCAGCCAAGATTTTGGCGGACTTGACTCCTACAATGAGCAGTTCTTC. It translates to CASSQDFGGLDSYNEQFF.